Listed here are 17 T cell receptor beta chains from one sample, sequenced in a study of T cell repertoires in cytomegalovirus infection. TCRdb reprocessed the reads with MiXCR, giving one entry per CDR3 protein. The table lists around 550,000 distinct CDR3 sequences, around 27% of them singletons. The sequencing input was PBMCs. The receptors shown here come from a human donor in good health (CMV status not recorded). Some clones in this sample may be carry-over from other donors' samples.

In this sample, this clonotype turned up many times. This chain joins TRBV6-2 or TRBV6-3 and TRBJ2-1; possible D gene TRBD1, 5 bases. V was pared by 7 bases and J by 0 bases, with 13 bases between. The CDR3 covers 15 residues. Germline-derived CDR1 and CDR2 are MNHEY and SVGEGT. The CDR3 nucleotides are TGTGCCAGCAATACCAGGGCGAGCTCCTACAATGAGCAGTTCTTC. Protein: CASNTRASSYNEQFF.

V and J are TRBV4-3 and TRBJ2-1; a possible D gene is TRBD1 (5 bases). Germline lookup yields CDR1 LGHNA and CDR2 YSLEER. CDR3 size: 12 residues. Trimming shortened V by 3 bases and J by 5 bases, and 5 bases separated the two germline ends. The CDR3 nucleotides are TGCGCCAGCAGCCAGACAGACAATGAGCAGTTCTTC. Amino acid sequence: CASSQTDNEQFF.

This clonotype came up many times. The chain is built from TRBV6-1 and TRBJ1-2, with unresolved D. Per germline, CDR1 MNHNS and CDR2 SASEGT. Trimming removed 1 base from V and 12 bases from J, with 15 bases in between. There are 13 residues in the CDR3. CDR3: CASSEVSDSPNTF. DNA for the CDR3: TGTGCCAGCAGTGAAGTTTCCGACTCACCCAACACCTTC.

The rearrangement joins TRBV4-3 to TRBJ2-3; D ambiguous. There are 13 residues in the CDR3. V gave up 10 bases and J gave up 6 bases, with 17 bases separating them. In germline, CDR1 is LGHNA, CDR2 YSLEER. The CDR3 DNA sequence: TGCGCCACTCAGAGGACGGGCCCGGATACGCAGTATTTT. Its protein product is CATQRTGPDTQYF.

CDR3 DNA sequence: TGTGCCATCAACGCGGGCAATGCTAACTATGGCTACACCTTC. It encodes CAINAGNANYGYTF. V usage is TRBV10-3 and J usage is TRBJ1-2; D ambiguous. Germline assignment: CDR1 ENHRY and CDR2 SYGVKD. The V and J ends lost 7 bases and 0 bases respectively, with 12 bases between them. The CDR3 is 14 residues long.

This chain uses TRBV5-6 with TRBJ1-3; 7 bases match TRBD1. CDR1 is SGHDT, CDR2 YYEEEE, per germline. This CDR3 comprises 16 residues. Trimming took 3 bases from V and 4 from J; bases not matched to a gene: 10. CDR3 residues: CASSSKEGARGNTIYF. In DNA form, the CDR3 reads TGTGCCAGCAGCTCTAAAGAGGGGGCGCGAGGAAACACCATATATTTT.

V and J are TRBV6-2 or TRBV6-3 and TRBJ2-7, with 9 bases lining up with TRBD2. Trimming cost V 4 bases and J 6 bases; bases outside gene matches: 16. Germline V lookup: CDR1 MNHEY, CDR2 SVGEGT. The CDR3 spans 17 residues. This CDR3 is CASSFALAVVAGVEQYV. The CDR3 bases are TGTGCCAGCAGTTTTGCCCTTGCAGTGGTAGCGGGAGTCGAGCAGTACGTC.

A few counts support this clonotype. The chain couples TRBV11-3 to TRBJ2-7, with 8 bases matching TRBD1. From germline, CDR1 is SGHNT and CDR2 YENEEA. The CDR3 totals 15 residues. Trimming removed 3 bases from V and 1 base from J; junction bases left unmatched: 5. CDR3 amino acids: CASSLGQEASYEQYV. CDR3 nucleotide sequence: TGTGCCAGCAGCTTGGGACAGGAGGCATCCTACGAGCAGTACGTC.

This chain links TRBV6-2 or TRBV6-3 with TRBJ1-2; D perhaps matches TRBD1 (6 bases). V was clipped by 6 bases and J by 3 bases, with 17 bases between them. Germline lookup yields CDR1 MNHEY and CDR2 SVGEGT. The CDR3 sequence is 15 residues long. The DNA for the CDR3 is TGTGCCAGCAGCCTCTGGGACAATGGAGACTATGGCTACACCTTC. Its protein is CASSLWDNGDYGYTF.

This clonotype was counted many times. The chain recombines TRBV6-2 or TRBV6-3 with TRBJ2-1; 12 bases are a match to TRBD2. Germline CDR1 MNHEY, CDR2 SVGEGT. V gave up 8 bases and J gave up 8 bases; unmatched junction bases: 10. The CDR3 runs to 15 residues. CDR3 loop: CASGDGLAGSDEQFF. CDR3 DNA: TGTGCCAGCGGTGACGGACTAGCGGGGAGCGATGAGCAGTTCTTC.

This clonotype appeared many times. The chain uses TRBV7-2 and TRBJ1-5; 7 bases are a match to TRBD1. With 5 bases clipped from V and 5 bases from J, the junction kept 6 bases outside the gene matches. Germline V gives CDR1 SGHTA, CDR2 FQGNSA. CDR3 length: 14 residues. The CDR3 nucleotides read TGTGCCAGCAGCGCGACAGGGAATTATCAGCCCCAGCATTTT. Protein: CASSATGNYQPQHF.

This clonotype was recorded at least ten times. This chain joins TRBV28 and TRBJ2-7, with D perhaps matching TRBD1 or TRBD2 (6 bases each). The CDR3 extends over 13 amino acids. V was cut by 10 bases and J by 2 bases, with 15 bases left in between. Germline CDR1 and CDR2: MDHEN and SYDVKM. The CDR3 protein is CATGGGNAYEQYF. The CDR3 DNA reads as TGTGCCACCGGGGGCGGTAACGCCTACGAGCAGTACTTC. Together with reference TRBV28 and TRBJ2-7, the CDR3 gives the full variable domain: DVKVTQSSRYLVKRTGEKVFLECVQDMDHENMFWYRQDPGLGLRLIYFSYDVKMKEKGDIPEGYSVSREKKERFSLILESASTNQTSMYLCATGGGNAYEQYFGPGTRLTVT.

The genes are TRBV27 and TRBJ1-4; D gene ambiguous. Germline V gene data show CDR1 as MNHEY and CDR2 as SMNVEV (reference sequence). The CDR3 runs to 15 residues. The V end was cut by 6 bases, the J end by 1 base, with 12 bases between. CDR3 sequence: CASSFRPETNEKLFF. CDR3 bases: TGTGCCAGCAGCTTTAGACCGGAAACTAATGAAAAACTGTTTTTT.

The V call is TRBV11-2, the J call TRBJ1-2; unclear D gene. V lost 3 bases and J 4 bases, leaving 9 bases between the germline ends. Germline lookup yields CDR1 SGHAT and CDR2 FQNNGV. The CDR3 is made up of 13 amino acids. CDR3 protein: CASSFVSSYGYTF. The CDR3 nucleotides are TGTGCCAGCAGCTTTGTATCGAGCTATGGCTACACCTTC.

This clonotype showed up just a few times. J is TRBJ2-2 and V is TRBV27; 8 positions match TRBD1. The germline V gene encodes CDR1 MNHEY and CDR2 SMNVEV (reference sequence). The CDR3 runs 16 residues. After removal of 5 bases from V and 6 bases from J, the junction contained 11 bases not matched to a gene. This CDR3 is CASSAPTGAGAGELFF. CDR3 in DNA: TGTGCCAGCAGTGCCCCGACAGGGGCCGGGGCCGGGGAGCTGTTTTTT.

V is TRBV7-2 and J is TRBJ2-1; D remains unclear. Germline V gives CDR1 SGHTA, CDR2 FQGNSA. The CDR3 has 15 residues. V was cut by 4 bases and J by 10 bases, with 20 bases left in between. CDR3 nucleotides: TGTGCCAGCAGCTCCCGGGCCCTTGGTTTGTGGGAGCAGTTCTTC. Its protein is CASSSRALGLWEQFF. The full variable domain, completed using reference TRBV7-2 and TRBJ2-1, is GAGVSQSPSNKVTEKGKDVELRCDPISGHTALYWYRQSLGQGLEFLIYFQGNSAPDKSGLPSDRFSAERTGGSVSTLTIQRTQQEDSAVYLCASSSRALGLWEQFFGPGTRLTVL.

The chain carries TRBV6-6 and TRBJ2-1, with 7 bases aligning to TRBD2. CDR3 length: 15 residues. Germline V lookup: CDR1 MNHNY, CDR2 SVGAGI (reference sequence). Germline trimming cut 1 base from V and 4 bases from J; bases unmatched to any gene: 4. In nucleotides, the CDR3 is TGTGCCAGCAGTTACTGGAGGGAGGGGTACAATGAGCAGTTCTTC. Encoded protein: CASSYWREGYNEQFF.